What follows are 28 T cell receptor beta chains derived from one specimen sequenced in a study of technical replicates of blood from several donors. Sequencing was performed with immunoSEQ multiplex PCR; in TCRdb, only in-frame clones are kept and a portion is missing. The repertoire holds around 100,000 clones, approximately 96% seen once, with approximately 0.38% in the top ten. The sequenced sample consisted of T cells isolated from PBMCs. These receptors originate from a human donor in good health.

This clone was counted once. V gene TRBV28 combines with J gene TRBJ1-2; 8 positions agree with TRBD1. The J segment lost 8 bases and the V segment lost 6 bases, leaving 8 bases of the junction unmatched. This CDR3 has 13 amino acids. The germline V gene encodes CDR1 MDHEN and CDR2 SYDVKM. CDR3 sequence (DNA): TGTGCCAGCAGACCTAACAGGGGGAAAGGCTACACCTTC. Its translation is CASRPNRGKGYTF.

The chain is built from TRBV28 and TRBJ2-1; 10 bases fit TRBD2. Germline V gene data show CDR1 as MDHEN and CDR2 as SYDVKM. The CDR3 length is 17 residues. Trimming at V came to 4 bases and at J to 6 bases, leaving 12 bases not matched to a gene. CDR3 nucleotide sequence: TGTGCCAGCAGTTCCATACTAGCGGGGAGCATCCCCAATGAGCAGTTCTTC. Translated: CASSSILAGSIPNEQFF.

The CDR3 spells CASSPLRGALNEQYF. The CDR3 region has the DNA TGTGCCAGTAGTCCTCTTCGGGGGGCGCTTAACGAGCAGTACTTC. This sequence joins TRBV19 and TRBJ2-7, with a possible D match to TRBD2 (7 bases). With 5 bases removed from V and 5 bases from J, the gap between germline ends came to 19 bases. CDR3 length equals 15 residues. Germline V gives CDR1 LNHDA, CDR2 SQIVND (reference sequence).

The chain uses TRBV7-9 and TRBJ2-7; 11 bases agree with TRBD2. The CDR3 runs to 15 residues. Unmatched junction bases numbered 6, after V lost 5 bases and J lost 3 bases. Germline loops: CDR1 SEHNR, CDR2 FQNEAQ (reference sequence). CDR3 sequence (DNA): TGTGCCAGCAGCGGAGGGACTAGCGGACTCTACGAGCAGTACTTC. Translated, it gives CASSGGTSGLYEQYF.

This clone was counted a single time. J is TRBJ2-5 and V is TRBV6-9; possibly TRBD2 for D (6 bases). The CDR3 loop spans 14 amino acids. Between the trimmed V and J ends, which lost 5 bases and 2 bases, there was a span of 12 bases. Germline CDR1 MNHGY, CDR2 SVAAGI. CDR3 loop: CASSLRLGQETQYF. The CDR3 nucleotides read TGTGCCAGCAGTCTGAGACTAGGGCAAGAGACCCAGTACTTC.

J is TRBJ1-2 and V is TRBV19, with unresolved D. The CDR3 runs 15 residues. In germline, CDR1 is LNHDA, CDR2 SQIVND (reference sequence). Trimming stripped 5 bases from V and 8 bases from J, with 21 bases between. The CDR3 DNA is TGTGCCAGTAGTCTCATTAACGAGGTCCTAGCGGGCTACACCTTC. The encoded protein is CASSLINEVLAGYTF.

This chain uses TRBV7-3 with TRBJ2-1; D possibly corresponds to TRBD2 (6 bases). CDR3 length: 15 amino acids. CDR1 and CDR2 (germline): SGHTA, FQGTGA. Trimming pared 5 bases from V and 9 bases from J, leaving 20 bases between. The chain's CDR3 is CASSPVLGGGSEQFF. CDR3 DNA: TGTGCCAGCAGCCCGGTCTTGGGAGGAGGTAGTGAGCAGTTCTTC.

CDR3 nucleotides: TGTGCCAGCAGTTCGAATACAGGGAGCTCCTACGAGCAGTACTTC. Amino acids: CASSSNTGSSYEQYF. V and J are TRBV28 and TRBJ2-7; a weak D match, TRBD1 (6 bases). In germline, CDR1 is MDHEN, CDR2 SYDVKM. V was clipped by 4 bases and J by 0 bases, with 13 bases between them. The length of the CDR3 is 15 residues.

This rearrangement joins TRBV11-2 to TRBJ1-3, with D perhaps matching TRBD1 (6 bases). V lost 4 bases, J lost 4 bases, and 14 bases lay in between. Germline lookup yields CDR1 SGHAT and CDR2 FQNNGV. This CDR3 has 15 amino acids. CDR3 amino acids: CASSSSGVRGNTIYF. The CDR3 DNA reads TGTGCCAGCAGCTCCTCAGGGGTTCGGGGAAACACCATATATTTT.

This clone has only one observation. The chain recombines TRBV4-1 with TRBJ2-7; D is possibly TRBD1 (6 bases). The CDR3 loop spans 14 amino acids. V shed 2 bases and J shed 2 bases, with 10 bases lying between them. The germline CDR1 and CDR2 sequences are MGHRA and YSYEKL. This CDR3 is CASSQPQGTYEQYF. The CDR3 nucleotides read TGCGCCAGCAGCCAACCGCAGGGGACCTACGAGCAGTACTTC.

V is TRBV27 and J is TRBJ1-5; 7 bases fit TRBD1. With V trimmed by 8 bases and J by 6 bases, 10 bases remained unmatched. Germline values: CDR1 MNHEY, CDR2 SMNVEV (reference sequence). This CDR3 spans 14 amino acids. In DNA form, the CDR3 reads TGTGCCAGCTCGGAGACAGGGCCGGGTCAGCCCCAGCATTTT. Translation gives CASSETGPGQPQHF.

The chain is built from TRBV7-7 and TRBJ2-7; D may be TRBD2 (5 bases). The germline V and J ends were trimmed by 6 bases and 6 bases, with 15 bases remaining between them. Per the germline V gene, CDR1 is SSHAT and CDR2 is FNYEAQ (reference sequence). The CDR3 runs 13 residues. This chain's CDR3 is CASRGLTSTEQYF. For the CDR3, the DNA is TGTGCCAGCAGAGGACTGACTTCTACCGAGCAGTACTTC.

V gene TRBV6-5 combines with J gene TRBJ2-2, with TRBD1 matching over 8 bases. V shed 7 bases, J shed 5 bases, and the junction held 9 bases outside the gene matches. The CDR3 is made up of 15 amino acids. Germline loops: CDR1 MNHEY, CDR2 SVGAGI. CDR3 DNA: TGTGCCAGCACGACAGGGGCACATGATACCGGGGAGCTGTTTTTT. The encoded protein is CASTTGAHDTGELFF.

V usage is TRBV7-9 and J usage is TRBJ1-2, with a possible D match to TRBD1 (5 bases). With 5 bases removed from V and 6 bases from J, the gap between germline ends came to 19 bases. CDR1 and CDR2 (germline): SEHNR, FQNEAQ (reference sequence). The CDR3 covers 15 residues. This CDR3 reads CASSPRSLTGDGYTF. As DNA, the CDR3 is TGTGCCAGCAGCCCAAGGAGTCTAACGGGGGATGGCTACACCTTC.

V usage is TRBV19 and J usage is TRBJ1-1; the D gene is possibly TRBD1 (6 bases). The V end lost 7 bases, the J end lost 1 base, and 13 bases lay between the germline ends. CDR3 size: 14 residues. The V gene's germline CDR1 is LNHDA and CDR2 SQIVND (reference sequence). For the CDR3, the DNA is TGTGCCAGTAATAGGGGACACAGGAACACTGAAGCTTTCTTT. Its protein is CASNRGHRNTEAFF.

CDR3: CASSWDRNNEQFF. The CDR3 coding sequence is TGTGCCAGCAGTTGGGACAGAAACAATGAGCAGTTCTTC. The V gene is TRBV28, the J gene TRBJ2-1; 7 bases line up with TRBD1. CDR1 and CDR2 from the germline V gene are MDHEN and SYDVKM. J was trimmed by 5 bases and V by 4 bases; bases with no gene match: 2. The CDR3 runs 13 residues.

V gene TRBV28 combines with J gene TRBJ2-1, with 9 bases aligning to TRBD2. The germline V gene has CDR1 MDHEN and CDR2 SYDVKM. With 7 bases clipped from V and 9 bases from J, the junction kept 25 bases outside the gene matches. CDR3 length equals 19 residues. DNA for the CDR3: TGTGCCAGCACCCTCCCGCCGGGCGGGAGGGCCAATAGCCCAAGTGAGCAGTTCTTC. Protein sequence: CASTLPPGGRANSPSEQFF. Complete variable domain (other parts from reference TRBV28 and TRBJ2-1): DVKVTQSSRYLVKRTGEKVFLECVQDMDHENMFWYRQDPGLGLRLIYFSYDVKMKEKGDIPEGYSVSREKKERFSLILESASTNQTSMYLCASTLPPGGRANSPSEQFFGPGTRLTVL.

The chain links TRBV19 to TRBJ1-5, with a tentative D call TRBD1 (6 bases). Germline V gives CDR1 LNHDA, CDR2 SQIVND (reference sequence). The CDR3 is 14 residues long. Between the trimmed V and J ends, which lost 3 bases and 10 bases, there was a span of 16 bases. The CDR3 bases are TGTGCCAGTAGTATCGCGGCAGGGGAGGGACCCCAGCATTTT. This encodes CASSIAAGEGPQHF.

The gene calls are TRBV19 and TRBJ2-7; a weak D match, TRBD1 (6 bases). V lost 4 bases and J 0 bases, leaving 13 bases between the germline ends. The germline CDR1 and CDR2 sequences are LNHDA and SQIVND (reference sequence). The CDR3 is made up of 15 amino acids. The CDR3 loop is CASSNIRDNSYEQYF. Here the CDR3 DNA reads TGTGCCAGTAGTAATATCCGGGACAACTCCTACGAGCAGTACTTC.

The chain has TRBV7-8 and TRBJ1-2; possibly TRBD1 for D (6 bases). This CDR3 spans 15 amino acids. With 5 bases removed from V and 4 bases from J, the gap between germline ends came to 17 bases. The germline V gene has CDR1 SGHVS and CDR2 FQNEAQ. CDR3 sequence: CASSPDGVRGYGYTF. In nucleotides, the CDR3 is TGTGCCAGCAGCCCCGATGGGGTCAGGGGCTATGGCTACACCTTC.

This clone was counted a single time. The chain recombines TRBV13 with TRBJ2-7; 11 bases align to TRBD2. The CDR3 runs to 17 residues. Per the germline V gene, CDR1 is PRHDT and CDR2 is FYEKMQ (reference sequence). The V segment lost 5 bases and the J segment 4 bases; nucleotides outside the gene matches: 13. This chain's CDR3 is CASSLYNSGRAGYEQYF. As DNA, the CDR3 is TGTGCCAGCAGCCTGTACAATAGCGGGAGGGCCGGGTACGAGCAGTACTTC.

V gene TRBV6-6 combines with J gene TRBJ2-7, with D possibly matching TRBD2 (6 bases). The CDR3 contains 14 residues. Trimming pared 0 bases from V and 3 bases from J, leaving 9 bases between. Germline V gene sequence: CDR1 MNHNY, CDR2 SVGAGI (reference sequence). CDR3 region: CASSYSRDFYEQYF. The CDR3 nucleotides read TGTGCCAGCAGTTACTCGAGGGACTTCTACGAGCAGTACTTC.

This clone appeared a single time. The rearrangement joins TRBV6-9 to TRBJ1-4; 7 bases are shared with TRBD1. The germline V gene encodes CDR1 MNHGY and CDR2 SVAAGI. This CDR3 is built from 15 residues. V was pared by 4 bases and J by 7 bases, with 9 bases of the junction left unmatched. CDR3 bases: TGTGCCAGCAGTTCACGGACAGGAGGTGTTGAAAAACTGTTTTTT. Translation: CASSSRTGGVEKLFF.

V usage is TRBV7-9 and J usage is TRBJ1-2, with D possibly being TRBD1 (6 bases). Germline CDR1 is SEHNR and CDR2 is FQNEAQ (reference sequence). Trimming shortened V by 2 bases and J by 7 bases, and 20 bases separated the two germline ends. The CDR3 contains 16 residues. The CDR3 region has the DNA TGTGCCAGCAGCTTATCATCAGCACAGGGACGGGGTGGCTACACCTTC. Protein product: CASSLSSAQGRGGYTF.

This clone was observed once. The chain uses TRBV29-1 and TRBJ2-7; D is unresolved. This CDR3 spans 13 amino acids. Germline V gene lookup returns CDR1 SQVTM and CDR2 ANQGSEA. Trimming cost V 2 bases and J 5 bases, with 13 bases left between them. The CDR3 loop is CSVEIESPHEQYF. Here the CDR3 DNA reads TGCAGCGTTGAAATAGAGTCGCCCCACGAGCAGTACTTC.

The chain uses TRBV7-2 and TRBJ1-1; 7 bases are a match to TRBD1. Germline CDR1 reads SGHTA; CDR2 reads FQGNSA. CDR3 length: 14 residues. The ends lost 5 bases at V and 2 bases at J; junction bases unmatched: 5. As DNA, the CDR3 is TGTGCCAGCAGCGCAGACAGGGTCAACACTGAAGCTTTCTTT. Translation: CASSADRVNTEAFF.

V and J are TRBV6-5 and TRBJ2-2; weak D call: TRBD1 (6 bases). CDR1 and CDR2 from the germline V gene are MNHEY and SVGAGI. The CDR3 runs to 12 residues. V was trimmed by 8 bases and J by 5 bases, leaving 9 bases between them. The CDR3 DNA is TGTGCCAGCGCAGGACAGACCGGGGAGCTGTTTTTT. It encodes CASAGQTGELFF.

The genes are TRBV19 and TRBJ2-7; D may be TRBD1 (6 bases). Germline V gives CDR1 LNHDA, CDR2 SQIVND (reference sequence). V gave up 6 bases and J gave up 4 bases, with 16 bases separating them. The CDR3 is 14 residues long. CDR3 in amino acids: CASSLQGRGYEQYF. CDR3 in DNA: TGTGCCAGTAGCTTACAGGGACGGGGATACGAGCAGTACTTC.